Below, 19 T cell receptor beta chains from the same sample are listed, as sequenced in a study of Tregs in tolerant kidney transplant recipients. Measured with immunoSEQ multiplex PCR; TCRdb has only the in-frame clones, and not every one. The sample gives roughly 69,000 clones, about 89% of which show up once; approximately 0.39% is in the top ten. The sequenced sample was CD4+ T cells from blood, obtained before the transplant. The receptors shown here come from a human donor who received a combined kidney and bone marrow transplant.

This clone appeared once. The chain joins TRBV9 to TRBJ2-1, with D perhaps matching TRBD1 (6 bases). CDR3 length equals 15 residues. Germline V gene sequence: CDR1 SGDLS, CDR2 YYNGEE. V gave up 2 bases and J gave up 4 bases, with 13 bases separating them. Here the CDR3 reads CASSVQSGDYNEQFF. The CDR3 nucleotides are TGTGCCAGCAGCGTTCAGTCAGGGGATTACAATGAGCAGTTCTTC.

J is TRBJ2-5 and V is TRBV27; a weak D match, TRBD1 (6 bases). This CDR3 comprises 16 residues. Germline CDR1 reads MNHEY; CDR2 reads SMNVEV (reference sequence). Trimming took off 4 bases at V and 0 bases at J, with 15 bases between the two ends. The CDR3, as DNA: TGTGCCAGCAGTTCCCACGGACAGTCCTACCAAGAGACCCAGTACTTC. Translating gives CASSSHGQSYQETQYF.

This clone showed up just once. The CDR3 region is CSVSLAQSTDTQYF. The CDR3 DNA is TGCAGCGTTAGCCTAGCCCAAAGCACAGATACGCAGTATTTT. V and J are TRBV29-1 and TRBJ2-3; tentatively, D is TRBD2 (5 bases). Per germline, CDR1 SQVTM and CDR2 ANQGSEA. Trimming shortened V by 5 bases and J by 0 bases, and 12 bases separated the two germline ends. The CDR3 covers 14 residues.

The rearrangement joins TRBV2 to TRBJ2-3, with D maybe TRBD1 (6 bases). This CDR3 region has 15 residues. V lost 2 bases to trimming and J lost 2 bases, with 11 bases between them. Germline V lookup: CDR1 SNHLY, CDR2 FYNNEI. The CDR3 nucleotides read TGTGCCAGCAGTGAAAATGGGGGACACACAGATACGCAGTATTTT. It specifies CASSENGGHTDTQYF.

The V gene is TRBV9, the J gene TRBJ1-1; D is unclear. V lost 0 bases and J lost 1, with 10 bases in between. This CDR3 has 15 amino acids. Germline-derived CDR1 and CDR2 are SGDLS and YYNGEE. The CDR3 is CASSVGPGWNTEAFF. The CDR3 DNA reads TGTGCCAGCAGCGTAGGTCCGGGGTGGAACACTGAAGCTTTCTTT.

This clone has just a few counts. The J gene is TRBJ1-2, the V gene TRBV27; 9 bases are a match to TRBD1. Trimming cost V 5 bases and J 4 bases; bases outside gene matches: 8. The CDR3 runs 15 residues. Germline CDR1 is MNHEY and CDR2 is SMNVEV (reference sequence). Here the CDR3 reads CASSPRDRAAYGYTF. The CDR3 region has the DNA TGTGCCAGCAGTCCCCGGGACAGGGCTGCCTATGGCTACACCTTC.

The chain employs TRBV18 and TRBJ1-1; no clear D gene. The germline V gene encodes CDR1 KGHSH and CDR2 LQKENI. Trimming took off 0 bases at V and 3 bases at J, with 11 bases between the two ends. This CDR3 contains 15 residues. This CDR3 is CASSPPGLRHTEAFF. CDR3 nucleotide sequence: TGTGCCAGCTCACCACCGGGCCTGAGACACACTGAAGCTTTCTTT.

The rearrangement uses TRBV4-2 and TRBJ2-3, with 12 positions matching TRBD2. V dropped 3 bases and J dropped 4; count of bases not matched to a gene: 8. Germline V lookup: CDR1 LGHNA, CDR2 YNFKEQ. This CDR3 region has 17 residues. CDR3 region: CASSQNRLAGESDTQYF. CDR3 bases: TGTGCCAGCAGCCAGAATAGACTAGCGGGAGAATCAGATACGCAGTATTTT.

The rearrangement links TRBV6-5 to TRBJ2-1; 7 bases agree with TRBD2. In germline, CDR1 is MNHEY, CDR2 SVGAGI. V dropped 5 bases and J dropped 9; count of bases not matched to a gene: 7. This CDR3 is 13 amino acids long. DNA of the CDR3: TGTGCCAGCAGTACCTCGGGGAGGGGTGAGCAGTTCTTC. It yields the protein CASSTSGRGEQFF.

V and J are TRBV25-1 and TRBJ2-3; D is unclear. V was cut by 1 base and J by 1 base, with 3 bases left in between. The germline gives CDR1 MGHDK, CDR2 SYGVNS. The CDR3 has 13 residues. The CDR3 loop reads CASSESGTDTQYF. CDR3 DNA sequence: TGTGCCAGCAGTGAATCAGGCACAGATACGCAGTATTTT.

This chain links TRBV5-1 with TRBJ2-3; 11 nucleotides match TRBD2. The CDR3 loop spans 17 amino acids. CDR1 is SGHRS and CDR2 is YFSETQ in the germline V gene. J was trimmed by 3 bases and V by 0 bases; bases with no gene match: 6. The CDR3: CASSLAGLAGQTDTQYF. For the CDR3, the DNA is TGCGCCAGCAGCTTGGCTGGACTAGCGGGCCAAACAGATACGCAGTATTTT.

The J gene is TRBJ2-1, the V gene TRBV5-1, with a tentative D call TRBD2 (6 bases). The CDR3 sequence is 14 residues long. CDR1 is SGHRS, CDR2 YFSETQ, per germline. Between the trimmed V and J ends, which lost 4 bases and 0 bases, there was a span of 8 bases. The CDR3 protein is CASSGGSSYNEQFF. The DNA for the CDR3 is TGCGCCAGCAGCGGGGGGAGCTCCTACAATGAGCAGTTCTTC.

The V call is TRBV9, the J call TRBJ1-5; 7 positions match TRBD1. This CDR3 spans 14 amino acids. V lost 3 bases to trimming and J lost 2 bases; unmatched junction nucleotides: 2. Germline V CDR1 and CDR2: SGDLS, YYNGEE. Here the CDR3 reads CASSADRGNQPQHF. The CDR3 nucleotides read TGTGCCAGCAGCGCCGACAGGGGCAATCAGCCCCAGCATTTT.

The sample holds a few counts of this clone. The chain uses TRBV28 and TRBJ1-2; D unresolved. The CDR3 is made up of 11 amino acids. V shed 8 bases and J shed 2 bases, with 6 bases lying between them. The germline CDR1 and CDR2 sequences are MDHEN and SYDVKM. The CDR3 is CASVSNYGYTF. DNA of the CDR3: TGTGCCAGCGTCTCCAACTATGGCTACACCTTC.

This chain links TRBV27 with TRBJ2-1, with a tentative D call TRBD2 (6 bases). CDR3 size: 15 residues. CDR1 MNHEY and CDR2 SMNVEV come from the germline V gene (reference sequence). V dropped 5 bases and J dropped 5 bases, with 16 bases sitting between them. CDR3 bases: TGTGCCAGCAGTCCATACGGGAGCCCCCACAATGAGCAGTTCTTC. The encoded protein is CASSPYGSPHNEQFF.

The rearrangement joins TRBV2 to TRBJ1-2; TRBD1 is a possible D gene (6 bases). Trimming removed 3 bases at V and 1 base at J, with 12 bases between. This CDR3 spans 15 amino acids. From germline, CDR1 is SNHLY and CDR2 FYNNEI. In DNA, the CDR3 is TGTGCCAGCAGTGACGGCAGGGGCCGTAACTATGGCTACACCTTC. It is translated as CASSDGRGRNYGYTF.

The V and J genes are TRBV7-9 and TRBJ2-7, with 16 bases that match TRBD2. There are 17 residues in the CDR3. V was clipped by 2 bases and J by 3 bases; unmatched bases: 4. In germline, CDR1 is SEHNR, CDR2 FQNEAQ (reference sequence). CDR3 DNA: TGTGCCAGCAGCTTAATGGGACTAGCGGGAGGGTTCTACGAGCAGTACTTC. Protein sequence: CASSLMGLAGGFYEQYF.

This chain uses TRBV7-2 with TRBJ2-1; 8 nucleotides agree with TRBD1. J gave up 4 bases and V 5 bases, and 7 bases lay outside the gene matches. The germline gives CDR1 SGHTA, CDR2 FQGNSA. The CDR3 contains 15 residues. CDR3 amino acids: CASSIRQGKYNEQFF. CDR3 nucleotide sequence: TGTGCCAGCAGCATTAGACAGGGGAAATACAATGAGCAGTTCTTC.

The CDR3 nucleotides are TGTGCCAGCAGCTTAGTAGCGGGAGGAGGGGATACGCAGTATTTT. Its translation is CASSLVAGGGDTQYF. The chain recombines TRBV7-2 with TRBJ2-3; 10 bases match TRBD2. The J segment lost 6 bases and the V segment lost 1 base, leaving 4 bases of the junction unmatched. The CDR3 is 15 residues long. Looked up from germline, CDR1 is SGHTA and CDR2 is FQGNSA.